One sample yielded the 18 T cell receptor beta chains listed below, sequenced in a study of T-cell reconstitution after alpha-beta-depleted transplantation in children. Unique molecular identifiers tagged the TCRbeta library. TCRdb re-called the PCR reads with MiXCR, one entry per CDR3 protein. The sample shows some 490,000 distinct CDR3 sequences, approximately 12% of them seen only once. This material consisted of PBMCs from the stem cell graft donor, taken from the stem cell graft. The receptors stem from a human donor who donated a stem cell graft to a child with combined immunodeficiency.

This clonotype was seen many times. The J gene is TRBJ1-1, the V gene TRBV4-3; D not certain. CDR1 and CDR2 from the germline V gene are LGHNA and YSLEER. Trimming took 1 base from V and 5 from J, leaving 17 bases between them. This CDR3 spans 16 amino acids. The CDR3, as DNA: TGCGCCAGCAGCCAAGGGGAATATACCTCGGGGACTGAAGCTTTCTTT. Its protein is CASSQGEYTSGTEAFF.

This clonotype was observed a handful of times. The V gene is TRBV28, the J gene TRBJ2-7; maybe TRBD1 (6 bases). CDR1 and CDR2 (germline): MDHEN, SYDVKM. CDR3 length: 12 amino acids. The ends were cut back, 2 bases at V and 6 bases at J, with 8 bases in the middle. The CDR3 region has the DNA TGTGCCAGCAGTTTACGCAGGGGCGAGCAGTACTTC. Translated, it gives CASSLRRGEQYF.

This clonotype was seen a few times. The genes are TRBV5-1 and TRBJ2-3; D is perhaps TRBD2 (5 bases). This CDR3 contains 15 residues. Germline V gene lookup returns CDR1 SGHRS and CDR2 YFSETQ. The V gene lost 1 base and the J gene lost 1 base, with 10 bases spanning the gap. As DNA, the CDR3 is TGCGCCAGCAGCTTGAACGGGCGGGGCACAGATACGCAGTATTTT. Amino acids: CASSLNGRGTDTQYF.

At least ten counts were recorded for this clonotype. The chain couples TRBV7-3 to TRBJ2-1, with D perhaps assigned TRBD1 or TRBD2 (6 bases each). V gave up 5 bases and J gave up 5 bases, with 13 bases separating them. This CDR3 spans 14 amino acids. Germline-derived CDR1 and CDR2 are SGHTA and FQGTGA. This chain's CDR3 is CASSRGLGDNEQFF. The DNA of the CDR3 is TGTGCCAGCAGCCGGGGGCTCGGAGACAATGAGCAGTTCTTC.

This clonotype was found a few times. The chain employs TRBV4-3 and TRBJ1-1, with unresolved D. Looked up from germline, CDR1 is LGHNA and CDR2 is YSLEER. This CDR3 contains 13 residues. V lost 4 bases and J lost 2, with 8 bases in between. CDR3 sequence: CASSRTSNTEAFF. CDR3 nucleotide sequence: TGCGCCAGCAGCCGAACAAGCAACACTGAAGCTTTCTTT.

This clonotype was counted only a few times. V usage is TRBV20-1 and J usage is TRBJ2-7; TRBD2 might be the D (7 bases). Trimming removed 3 bases from V and 4 bases from J, with 13 bases in between. The CDR3 covers 13 residues. Per the germline V gene, CDR1 is DFQATT and CDR2 is SNEGSKA (reference sequence). The CDR3 region is CSARPGGRYEQYF. CDR3 nucleotide sequence: TGCAGTGCTAGGCCCGGGGGGCGGTACGAGCAGTACTTC.

The genes are TRBV30 and TRBJ2-2; D gene ambiguous. The CDR3 contains 14 residues. Germline V gene sequence: CDR1 GTSNPN, CDR2 SVGIG (reference sequence). V lost 2 bases and J lost 2, with 9 bases in between. CDR3 bases: TGTGCCTGGAGTCCAGGCTTAAACACCGGGGAGCTGTTTTTT. Encoded protein: CAWSPGLNTGELFF.

This clonotype was seen only a few times. The rearrangement joins TRBV9 to TRBJ2-3; D gene unclear. V was pared by 3 bases and J by 2 bases, with 7 bases between. Germline V gene lookup returns CDR1 SGDLS and CDR2 YYNGEE. The CDR3 consists of 13 residues. As DNA, the CDR3 is TGTGCCAGCAGCGGCGGATACACAGATACGCAGTATTTT. It is translated as CASSGGYTDTQYF.

This clonotype was counted at least ten times. This sequence joins TRBV13 and TRBJ2-2; TRBD2 matches 8 bases. J lost 3 bases, V lost 4 bases, and 13 bases had no gene match. This CDR3 region has 18 residues. Germline V gene data show CDR1 as PRHDT and CDR2 as FYEKMQ (reference sequence). The CDR3 DNA follows: TGTGCCAGCAGCTCCCAGGCCTTAGCGGGGACCTACACCGGGGAGCTGTTTTTT. Its protein product is CASSSQALAGTYTGELFF. Full variable domain (remainder filled in from reference TRBV13 and TRBJ2-2): AAGVIQSPRHLIKEKRETATLKCYPIPRHDTVYWYQQGPGQDPQFLISFYEKMQSDKGSIPDRFSAQQFSDYHSELNMSSLELGDSALYFCASSSQALAGTYTGELFFGEGSRLTVL.

This clonotype was seen a handful of times. The chain uses TRBV7-8 and TRBJ2-3, with 7 nucleotides matching TRBD2. The CDR3 totals 16 residues. The V gene end was trimmed by 1 base and the J gene end by 2 bases; junction bases not matched to a gene: 6. Germline V lookup: CDR1 SGHVS, CDR2 FQNEAQ. As DNA, the CDR3 is TGTGCCAGCAGCTTAGGGGCTAGCGGACCCACAGATACGCAGTATTTT. It encodes CASSLGASGPTDTQYF.

This clonotype has at least ten counts. V is TRBV6-5 and J is TRBJ2-3; 7 bases are a match to TRBD2. Trimming took 3 bases from V and 0 from J; bases not matched to a gene: 6. Germline V gene data show CDR1 as MNHEY and CDR2 as SVGAGI. The CDR3 loop spans 16 amino acids. The CDR3 sequence: CASSYHLAASTDTQYF. CDR3 in DNA: TGTGCCAGCAGTTATCATCTAGCGGCTAGCACAGATACGCAGTATTTT.

The chain employs TRBV9 and TRBJ1-1; 8 bases match TRBD1. The CDR3 consists of 13 residues. CDR1 is SGDLS and CDR2 is YYNGEE in the germline V gene. Losses at the gene ends were 4 bases for V and 7 bases for J; bases not matched to a gene: 6. CDR3: CASSPTGVNEAFF. The CDR3 region has the DNA TGTGCCAGCAGCCCGACAGGGGTGAATGAAGCTTTCTTT.

This clonotype was counted only a few times. V usage is TRBV9 and J usage is TRBJ2-1; TRBD1 agrees at 9 bases. Germline CDR1 is SGDLS and CDR2 is YYNGEE. The CDR3 totals 15 residues. V trimming: 4 bases; J trimming: 7 bases; junction bases outside the gene matches: 9. Here the CDR3 DNA reads TGTGCCAGCAGCCTCGGACAGGGGACTCGGAATGAGCAGTTCTTC. Translating gives CASSLGQGTRNEQFF.

The chain has TRBV19 and TRBJ1-2; D is perhaps TRBD1 (5 bases). Germline CDR1 LNHDA, CDR2 SQIVND (reference sequence). V lost 1 base and J lost 3, with 9 bases in between. The CDR3 runs to 14 residues. The CDR3 sequence is CASSIARDDYGYTF. The CDR3 DNA sequence: TGTGCCAGTAGTATAGCACGGGACGACTATGGCTACACCTTC.

This clonotype has ten or more counts. The chain uses TRBV7-9 and TRBJ2-1; TRBD2 matches 11 bases. The CDR3 covers 19 residues. Germline CDR1 is SEHNR and CDR2 is FQNEAQ (reference sequence). J was trimmed by 0 bases and V by 5 bases; bases with no gene match: 12. The CDR3 DNA is TGTGCCAGCAGCCCAGGCGGACTAGCGGGTTTGAGCTCCTACAATGAGCAGTTCTTC. This codes for CASSPGGLAGLSSYNEQFF.

This clonotype was seen ten or more times. The V call is TRBV20-1, the J call TRBJ2-3, with 8 bases identical to TRBD2. Germline V gives CDR1 DFQATT, CDR2 SNEGSKA (reference sequence). The CDR3 loop spans 16 amino acids. V shed 2 bases, J shed 4 bases, and the junction held 11 bases outside the gene matches. CDR3 sequence (DNA): TGCAGTGCTAGATCCCCGGGACTAGTGGCTGCAGATACGCAGTATTTT. It codes for CSARSPGLVAADTQYF.

The V and J genes are TRBV29-1 and TRBJ1-1, with a tentative D call TRBD1 (6 bases). This CDR3 contains 16 residues. The germline gives CDR1 SQVTM, CDR2 ANQGSEA. Trimming removed 0 bases from V and 8 bases from J, with 22 bases in between. CDR3 in amino acids: CSVEEVGGGLSREAFF. As DNA, the CDR3 is TGCAGCGTTGAAGAAGTTGGCGGGGGGCTCTCCCGCGAAGCTTTCTTT.

This clonotype was found many times. This chain uses TRBV12-3 or TRBV12-4 with TRBJ2-2, with a possible D match to TRBD1 (6 bases). There are 15 residues in the CDR3. The V gene lost 1 base and the J gene lost 5 bases, with 11 bases spanning the gap. The CDR3 DNA reads TGTGCCAGCAGTTTAGGCAGGGGAAGGACCGGGGAGCTGTTTTTT. Translation gives CASSLGRGRTGELFF.